Listed here are 14 T cell receptor beta chains from one sample, sequenced in a study of blood T cell repertoires in COVID-19 (dated by TCRdb to the early 2020s). The library was made by the immunoSEQ multiplex PCR assay. This immuneACCESS table, as held by TCRdb, lists in-frame sequences with V and J called but not all clones. Of the missing ones, under half trace to an unresolved V gene in checked studies; the others have no known cause. The table for this sample lists under 300,000 clones; about 90% of them were counted only once. The ten largest clones capture 3% to 4% of the sample. Specimen: peripheral blood. These receptors all come from a woman aged 40-49 years with acute or convalescent COVID-19.

The chain has TRBV10-2 and TRBJ1-1; 7 nucleotides line up with TRBD1. Germline V CDR1 and CDR2: WSHSY, SAAADI. This CDR3 region has 16 residues. V lost 7 bases and J lost 4; bases outside the gene matches: 15. CDR3 bases: TGCGCCAGCATCGAACTAAACCGACAGGGACGCACTGAAGCTTTCTTT. Translation gives CASIELNRQGRTEAFF.

The rearrangement links TRBV6-5 to TRBJ1-2; D gene ambiguous. Germline V gene data show CDR1 as MNHEY and CDR2 as SVGAGI. V lost 0 bases and J 5 bases, leaving 7 bases between the germline ends. The CDR3 has 13 residues. The CDR3 spells CASSYSAEYGYTF. CDR3 nucleotide sequence: TGTGCCAGCAGTTACTCGGCGGAGTATGGCTACACCTTC.

The CDR3 reads CAWSVRLQAGTEAFF. The DNA for the CDR3 is TGTGCCTGGAGTGTACGGCTGCAGGCGGGGACTGAAGCTTTCTTT. The chain recombines TRBV30 with TRBJ1-1; no definite D call. Germline-derived CDR1 and CDR2 are GTSNPN and SVGIG (reference sequence). The CDR3 covers 15 residues. V was pared by 0 bases and J by 5 bases, with 16 bases between.

The rearrangement links TRBV12-5 to TRBJ2-4; no definite D call. The V end lost 2 bases, the J end lost 0 bases, and 8 bases lay between the germline ends. In germline, CDR1 is LGHNT, CDR2 FRNRAP. CDR3 length equals 15 residues. CDR3 residues: CASGLFLLAKNIQYF. DNA of the CDR3: TGTGCTAGTGGTTTGTTCCTCCTAGCCAAAAACATTCAGTACTTC.

The J gene is TRBJ2-7, the V gene TRBV28; D is possibly TRBD2 (6 bases). This CDR3 spans 13 amino acids. Germline V gives CDR1 MDHEN, CDR2 SYDVKM. V lost 3 bases to trimming and J lost 2 bases, with 8 bases between them. The CDR3 region has the DNA TGTGCCAGCAGTTTGGAGGGCACCTACGAGCAGTACGTC. Translating it yields CASSLEGTYEQYV.

This chain uses TRBV24-1 with TRBJ2-5, with 14 bases that match TRBD2. The CDR3 runs to 18 residues. V gave up 0 bases and J gave up 5 bases; unmatched junction bases: 7. Germline loops: CDR1 KGHDR, CDR2 SFDVKD. The CDR3 region has the DNA TGTGCCACCAGTGATTTGCCGACTAGCGGGGGGGCCGGGGAGACCCAGTACTTC. It encodes CATSDLPTSGGAGETQYF.

V usage is TRBV10-3 and J usage is TRBJ1-1; TRBD1 aligns across 7 bases. Unmatched junction bases numbered 8, after V lost 4 bases and J lost 0 bases. The V gene's germline CDR1 is ENHRY and CDR2 SYGVKD. The CDR3 has 16 amino acids. The CDR3, as DNA: TGTGCCATCAGTGGGGCAGGGGACAGAGTGAACACTGAAGCTTTCTTT. Protein: CAISGAGDRVNTEAFF.

The V call is TRBV11-3, the J call TRBJ2-7, with no clear D. Per the germline V gene, CDR1 is SGHNT and CDR2 is YENEEA. There are 12 residues in the CDR3. With 1 base removed from V and 6 bases from J, the gap between germline ends came to 7 bases. CDR3 DNA sequence: TGTGCCAGCAGCTTAGCCCTATTCGAGCAGTACGTC. This sequence encodes CASSLALFEQYV.

This clone was counted only a few times. V usage is TRBV7-2 and J usage is TRBJ2-2; D is uncertain. The germline CDR1 and CDR2 sequences are SGHTA and FQGNSA. The V end was cut by 7 bases, the J end by 4 bases, with 10 bases between. This CDR3 is built from 13 residues. CDR3 amino acids: CASTSPGTGELFF. Here the CDR3 DNA reads TGTGCCAGCACCTCCCCCGGCACCGGGGAGCTGTTTTTT. Together with reference TRBV7-2 and TRBJ2-2, the CDR3 gives the full variable domain: GAGVSQSPSNKVTEKGKDVELRCDPISGHTALYWYRQSLGQGLEFLIYFQGNSAPDKSGLPSDRFSAERTGGSVSTLTIQRTQQEDSAVYLCASTSPGTGELFFGEGSRLTVL.

The chain is built from TRBV19 and TRBJ1-5, with 9 positions matching TRBD1. This CDR3 has 13 residues. Per the germline V gene, CDR1 is LNHDA and CDR2 is SQIVND (reference sequence). V gave up 8 bases and J gave up 7 bases; unmatched junction bases: 6. Here the CDR3 reads CASRRQGGQPQHF. The CDR3 DNA follows: TGTGCCAGTCGGCGACAGGGGGGACAGCCCCAGCATTTT.

J is TRBJ1-5 and V is TRBV6-6; D ambiguous. The CDR3 has 19 residues. With 6 bases removed from V and 3 bases from J, the gap between germline ends came to 27 bases. Germline V gene data show CDR1 as MNHNY and CDR2 as SVGAGI (reference sequence). The CDR3 region has the DNA TGTGCCAGCAGCTACGACCCCTCGGGGAGGCAGTCCAACAATCAGCCCCAGCATTTT. This codes for CASSYDPSGRQSNNQPQHF.

This clone was detected once. This rearrangement joins TRBV19 to TRBJ1-1, with 7 bases fitting TRBD1. Germline lookup yields CDR1 LNHDA and CDR2 SQIVND (reference sequence). There are 16 residues in the CDR3. With V trimmed by 3 bases and J by 4 bases, 11 bases remained unmatched. CDR3 bases: TGTGCCAGTAGTATGGGACAGCTCTTTAAGGGCACTGAAGCTTTCTTT. This gives the protein CASSMGQLFKGTEAFF.

The chain couples TRBV19 to TRBJ2-7; D unresolved. The V gene's germline CDR1 is LNHDA and CDR2 SQIVND (reference sequence). This CDR3 spans 14 amino acids. With 2 bases removed from V and 4 bases from J, the gap between germline ends came to 12 bases. CDR3 bases: TGTGCCAGTAGTATATCTCTAGGCAGTTACGAGCAGTACGTC. It codes for CASSISLGSYEQYV.

This clone appeared a few times. The chain combines TRBV2 with TRBJ1-1; the match to TRBD1 covers 10 bases. After removal of 8 bases from V and 1 base from J, the junction contained 10 bases not matched to a gene. The CDR3 is 16 residues long. The germline CDR1 and CDR2 sequences are SNHLY and FYNNEI. CDR3 sequence (DNA): TGTGCCAGCGATCGGACAGGGGGGACCTGGAACACTGAAGCTTTCTTT. Amino acid sequence: CASDRTGGTWNTEAFF.